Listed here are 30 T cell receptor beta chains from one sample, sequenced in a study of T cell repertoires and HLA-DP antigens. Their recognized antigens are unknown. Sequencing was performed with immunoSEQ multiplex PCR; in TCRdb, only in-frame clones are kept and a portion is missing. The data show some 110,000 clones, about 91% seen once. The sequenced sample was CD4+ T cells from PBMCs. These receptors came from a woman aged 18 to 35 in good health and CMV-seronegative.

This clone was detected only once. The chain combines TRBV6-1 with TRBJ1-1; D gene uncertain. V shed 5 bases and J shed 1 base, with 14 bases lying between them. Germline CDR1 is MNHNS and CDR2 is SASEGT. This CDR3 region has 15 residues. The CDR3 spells CASSPRPITNTEAFF. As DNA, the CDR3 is TGTGCCAGCAGTCCCCGACCGATTACGAACACTGAAGCTTTCTTT.

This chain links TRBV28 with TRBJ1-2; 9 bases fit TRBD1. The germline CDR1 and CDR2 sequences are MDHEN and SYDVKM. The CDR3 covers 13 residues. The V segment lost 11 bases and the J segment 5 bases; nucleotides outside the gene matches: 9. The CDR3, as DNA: TGTGCCCTAAGAGCAGGACAGGGGTATGGCTACACCTTC. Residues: CALRAGQGYGYTF.

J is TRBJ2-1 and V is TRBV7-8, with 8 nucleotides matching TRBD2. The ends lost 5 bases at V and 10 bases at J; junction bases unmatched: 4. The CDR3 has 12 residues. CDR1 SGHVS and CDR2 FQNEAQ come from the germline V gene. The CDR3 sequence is CASSISGMEQFF. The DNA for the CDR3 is TGTGCCAGCAGCATTAGCGGGATGGAGCAGTTCTTC.

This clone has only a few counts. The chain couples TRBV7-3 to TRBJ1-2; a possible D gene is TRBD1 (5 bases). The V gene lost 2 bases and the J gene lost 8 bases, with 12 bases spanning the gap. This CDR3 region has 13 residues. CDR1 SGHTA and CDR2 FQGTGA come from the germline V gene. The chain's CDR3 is CASSLEGTEGYTF. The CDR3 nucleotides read TGTGCCAGCAGCTTAGAAGGGACTGAGGGCTACACCTTC. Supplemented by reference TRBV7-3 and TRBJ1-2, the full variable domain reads GAGVSQTPSNKVTEKGKYVELRCDPISGHTALYWYRQSLGQGPEFLIYFQGTGAADDSGLPNDRFFAVRPEGSVSTLKIQRTERGDSAVYLCASSLEGTEGYTFGSGTRLTVV.

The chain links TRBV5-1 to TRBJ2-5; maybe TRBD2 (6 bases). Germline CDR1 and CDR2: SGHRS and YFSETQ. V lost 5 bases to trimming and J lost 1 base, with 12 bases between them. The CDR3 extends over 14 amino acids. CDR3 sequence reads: CASREAGSQETQYF. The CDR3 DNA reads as TGCGCCAGCAGGGAAGCGGGCTCCCAAGAGACCCAGTACTTC. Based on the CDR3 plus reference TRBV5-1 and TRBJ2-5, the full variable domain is KAGVTQTPRYLIKTRGQQVTLSCSPISGHRSVSWYQQTPGQGLQFLFEYFSETQRNKGNFPGRFSGRQFSNSRSEMNVSTLELGDSALYLCASREAGSQETQYFGPGTRLLVL.

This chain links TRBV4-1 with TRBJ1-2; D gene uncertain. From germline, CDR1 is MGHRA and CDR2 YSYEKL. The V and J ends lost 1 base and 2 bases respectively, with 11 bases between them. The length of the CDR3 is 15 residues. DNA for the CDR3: TGCGCCAGCAGCCAAGGCCCGGCCTCAAACTATGGCTACACCTTC. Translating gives CASSQGPASNYGYTF.

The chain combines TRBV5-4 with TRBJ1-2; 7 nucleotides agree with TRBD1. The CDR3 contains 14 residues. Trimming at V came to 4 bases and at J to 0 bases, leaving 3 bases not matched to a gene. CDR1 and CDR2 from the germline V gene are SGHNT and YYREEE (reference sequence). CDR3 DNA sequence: TGTGCCAGCAGCCGGACAGGCCCTAACTATGGCTACACCTTC. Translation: CASSRTGPNYGYTF.

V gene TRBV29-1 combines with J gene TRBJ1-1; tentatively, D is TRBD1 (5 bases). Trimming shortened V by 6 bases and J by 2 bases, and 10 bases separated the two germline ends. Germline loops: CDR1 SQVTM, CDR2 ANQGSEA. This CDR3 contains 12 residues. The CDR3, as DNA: TGCAGCGTGCGGACACCCAACACTGAAGCTTTCTTT. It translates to CSVRTPNTEAFF.

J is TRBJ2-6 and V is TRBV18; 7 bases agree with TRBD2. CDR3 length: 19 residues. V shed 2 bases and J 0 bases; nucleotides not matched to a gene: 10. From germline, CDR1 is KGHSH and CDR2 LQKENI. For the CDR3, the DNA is TGTGCCAGCTCACCAGGACTAGGGGCTCCTAACTCTGGGGCCAACGTCCTGACTTTC. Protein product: CASSPGLGAPNSGANVLTF.

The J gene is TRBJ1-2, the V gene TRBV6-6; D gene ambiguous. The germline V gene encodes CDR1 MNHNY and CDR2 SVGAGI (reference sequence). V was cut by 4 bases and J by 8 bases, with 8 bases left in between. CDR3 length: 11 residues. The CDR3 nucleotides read TGTGCCAGCAGTTCCGGGATCGGCTACACCTTC. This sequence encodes CASSSGIGYTF.

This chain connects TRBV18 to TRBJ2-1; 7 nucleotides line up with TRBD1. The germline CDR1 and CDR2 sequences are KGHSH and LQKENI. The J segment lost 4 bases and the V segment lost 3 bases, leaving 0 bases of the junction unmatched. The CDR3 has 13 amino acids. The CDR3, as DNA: TGTGCCAGCTCACCGGACAGGTACAATGAGCAGTTCTTC. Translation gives CASSPDRYNEQFF.

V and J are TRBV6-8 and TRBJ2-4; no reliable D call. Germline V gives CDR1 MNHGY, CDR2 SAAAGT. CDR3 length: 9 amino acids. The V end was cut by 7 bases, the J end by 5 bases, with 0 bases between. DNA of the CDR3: TGTGCCAGCAAAAACATTCAGTACTTC. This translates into CASKNIQYF.

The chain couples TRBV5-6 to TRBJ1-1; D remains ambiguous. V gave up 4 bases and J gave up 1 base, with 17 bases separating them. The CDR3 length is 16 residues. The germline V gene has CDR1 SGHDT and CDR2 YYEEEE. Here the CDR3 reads CASSPGGVLGNTEAFF. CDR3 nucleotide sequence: TGTGCCAGCAGCCCGGGCGGGGTATTGGGGAACACTGAAGCTTTCTTT.

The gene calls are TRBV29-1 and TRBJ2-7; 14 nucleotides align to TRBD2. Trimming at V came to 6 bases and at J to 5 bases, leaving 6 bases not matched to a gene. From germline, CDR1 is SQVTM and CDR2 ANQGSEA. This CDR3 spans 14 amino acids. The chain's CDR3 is CSVWTSGRFNEQYF. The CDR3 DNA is TGCAGCGTCTGGACTAGCGGGAGGTTCAACGAGCAGTACTTC.

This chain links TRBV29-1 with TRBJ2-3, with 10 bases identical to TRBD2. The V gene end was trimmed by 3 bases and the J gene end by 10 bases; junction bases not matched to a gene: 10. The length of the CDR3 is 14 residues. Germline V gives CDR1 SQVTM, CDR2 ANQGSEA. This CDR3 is CSVEGLAGVRAQYF. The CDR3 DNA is TGCAGCGTTGAGGGTCTAGCGGGAGTCCGGGCGCAGTATTTT.

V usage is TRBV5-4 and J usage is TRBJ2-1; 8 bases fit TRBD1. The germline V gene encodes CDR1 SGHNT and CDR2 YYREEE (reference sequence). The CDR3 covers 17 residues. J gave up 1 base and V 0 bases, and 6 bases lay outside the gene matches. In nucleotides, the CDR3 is TGTGCCAGCAGCTTGGGGCCAGGGGGCAGTTCCTACAATGAGCAGTTCTTC. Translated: CASSLGPGGSSYNEQFF.

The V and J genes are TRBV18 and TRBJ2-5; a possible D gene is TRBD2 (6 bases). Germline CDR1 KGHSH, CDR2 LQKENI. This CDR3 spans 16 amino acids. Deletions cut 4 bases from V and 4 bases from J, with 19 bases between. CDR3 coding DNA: TGTGCCAGCTCACGAAAAACAGGAAAGGGAGGAGAGACCCAGTACTTC. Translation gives CASSRKTGKGGETQYF.

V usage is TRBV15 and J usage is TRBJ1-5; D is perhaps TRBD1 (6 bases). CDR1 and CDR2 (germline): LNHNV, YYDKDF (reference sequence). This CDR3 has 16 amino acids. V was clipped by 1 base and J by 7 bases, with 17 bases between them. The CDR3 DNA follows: TGTGCCACCAGCAGAGGCGGCCAAGGGGGTGGACAGCCCCAGCATTTT. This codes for CATSRGGQGGGQPQHF.

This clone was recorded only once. The CDR3 loop is CASSVQGARFDEQYF. CDR3 bases: TGTGCCAGCAGTGTACAGGGGGCGCGTTTCGACGAGCAGTACTTC. The chain joins TRBV6-1 to TRBJ2-7; 9 nucleotides agree with TRBD1. Germline CDR1 reads MNHNS; CDR2 reads SASEGT. J was trimmed by 5 bases and V by 4 bases; bases with no gene match: 9. This CDR3 spans 15 amino acids.

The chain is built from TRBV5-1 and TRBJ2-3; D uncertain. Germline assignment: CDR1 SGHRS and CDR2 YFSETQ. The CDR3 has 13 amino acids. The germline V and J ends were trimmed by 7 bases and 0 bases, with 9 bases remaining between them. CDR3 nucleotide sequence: TGCGCCAGCGCCTTGGGCAGCACAGATACGCAGTATTTT. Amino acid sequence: CASALGSTDTQYF.

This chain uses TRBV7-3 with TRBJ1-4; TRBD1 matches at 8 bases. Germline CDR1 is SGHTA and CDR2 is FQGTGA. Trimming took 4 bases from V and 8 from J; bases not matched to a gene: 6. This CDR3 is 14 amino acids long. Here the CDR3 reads CASSSDRGYEKLFF. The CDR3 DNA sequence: TGTGCCAGCAGCTCCGACAGGGGTTACGAAAAACTGTTTTTT.

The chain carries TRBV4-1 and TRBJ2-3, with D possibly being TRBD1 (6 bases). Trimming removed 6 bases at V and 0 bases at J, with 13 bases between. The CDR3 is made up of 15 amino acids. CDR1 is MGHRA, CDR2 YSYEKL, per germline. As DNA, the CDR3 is TGCGCCAGCAGTTCTGGACAGTCTAGCACAGATACGCAGTATTTT. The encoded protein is CASSSGQSSTDTQYF.

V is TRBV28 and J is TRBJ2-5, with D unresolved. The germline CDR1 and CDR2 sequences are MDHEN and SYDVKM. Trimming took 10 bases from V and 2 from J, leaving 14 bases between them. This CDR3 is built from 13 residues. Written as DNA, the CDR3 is TGTGCCACCTCGCGGCACGGTCAAGAGACCCAGTACTTC. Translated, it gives CATSRHGQETQYF.

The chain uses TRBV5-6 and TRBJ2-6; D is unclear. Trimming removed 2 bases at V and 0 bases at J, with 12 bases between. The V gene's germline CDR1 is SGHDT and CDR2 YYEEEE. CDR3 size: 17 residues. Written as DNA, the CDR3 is TGTGCCAGCAGCTTCGAAAAGATAACCTCTGGGGCCAACGTCCTGACTTTC. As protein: CASSFEKITSGANVLTF.

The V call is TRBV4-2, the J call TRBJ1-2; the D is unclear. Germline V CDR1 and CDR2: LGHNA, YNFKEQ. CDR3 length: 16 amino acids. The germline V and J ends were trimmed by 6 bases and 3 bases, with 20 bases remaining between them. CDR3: CASSPALQILDYGYTF. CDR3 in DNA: TGTGCCAGCAGTCCAGCACTCCAAATCTTAGACTATGGCTACACCTTC.

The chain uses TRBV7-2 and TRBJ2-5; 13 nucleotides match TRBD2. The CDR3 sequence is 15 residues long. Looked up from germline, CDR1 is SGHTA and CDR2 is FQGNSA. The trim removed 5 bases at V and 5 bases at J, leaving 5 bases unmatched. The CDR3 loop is CASSITSGGAETQYF. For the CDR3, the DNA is TGTGCCAGCAGCATTACTAGCGGGGGGGCGGAGACCCAGTACTTC.

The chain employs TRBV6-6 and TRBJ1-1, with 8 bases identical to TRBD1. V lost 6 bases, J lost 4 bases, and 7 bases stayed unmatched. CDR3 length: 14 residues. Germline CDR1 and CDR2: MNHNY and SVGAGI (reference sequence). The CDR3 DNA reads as TGTGCCAGCAGCCCCAGGGGGCGGGTCACTGAAGCTTTCTTT. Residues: CASSPRGRVTEAFF.

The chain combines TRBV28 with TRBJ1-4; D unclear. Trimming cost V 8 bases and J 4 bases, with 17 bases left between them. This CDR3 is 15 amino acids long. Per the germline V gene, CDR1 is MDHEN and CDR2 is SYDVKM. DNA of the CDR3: TGTGCCAGCCACGAGCCAAGTCTGGGTAATGAAAAACTGTTTTTT. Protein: CASHEPSLGNEKLFF.

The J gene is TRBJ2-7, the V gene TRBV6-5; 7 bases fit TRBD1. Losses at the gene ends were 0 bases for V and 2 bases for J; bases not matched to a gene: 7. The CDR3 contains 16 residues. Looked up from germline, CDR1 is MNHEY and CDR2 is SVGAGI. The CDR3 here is CASSYSDRPIPYEQYF. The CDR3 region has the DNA TGTGCCAGCAGTTACTCGGACAGGCCGATCCCCTACGAGCAGTACTTC.

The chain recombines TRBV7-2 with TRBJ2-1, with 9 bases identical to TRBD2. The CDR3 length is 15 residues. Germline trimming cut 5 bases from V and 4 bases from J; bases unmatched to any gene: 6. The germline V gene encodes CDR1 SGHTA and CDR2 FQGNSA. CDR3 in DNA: TGTGCCAGCAGCCCTTGGACTAGCGAGTACAATGAGCAGTTCTTC. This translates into CASSPWTSEYNEQFF.